The 20 T cell receptor beta chains reported below all come from one sample, sequenced in a study of CD8 T cells in ankylosing spondylitis. TCRdb called the 5' RACE reads again in MiXCR, with one record for every CDR3 protein. The sample carries roughly 230,000 distinct CDR3 sequences, under 20% recorded once. Sequenced: blood, either unsorted or a sorted T cell fraction (not recorded which). The receptors come from a male donor with ankylosing spondylitis or in good health (not recorded which).

This clonotype turned up a few times. This sequence joins TRBV4-3 and TRBJ2-1; unclear D gene. The ends were cut back, 4 bases at V and 2 bases at J, with 9 bases in the middle. The CDR3 is 14 residues long. In germline, CDR1 is LGHNA, CDR2 YSLEER. The DNA for the CDR3 is TGCGCCAGCAGCCTCCATCGGGCCTACAATGAGCAGTTCTTC. Amino acid sequence: CASSLHRAYNEQFF.

This clonotype was detected ten times or more. The chain couples TRBV29-1 to TRBJ2-1, with D perhaps matching TRBD2 (5 bases). Per the germline V gene, CDR1 is SQVTM and CDR2 is ANQGSEA. This CDR3 is built from 11 residues. Trimming cost V 5 bases and J 7 bases, with 9 bases left between them. As DNA, the CDR3 is TGCAGCGTTACCGGGATAAATGAGCAGTTCTTC. Translating it yields CSVTGINEQFF.

V gene TRBV7-9 combines with J gene TRBJ2-5; D perhaps matches TRBD1 (5 bases). The CDR3 covers 13 residues. Germline CDR1 SEHNR, CDR2 FQNEAQ (reference sequence). The germline V and J ends were trimmed by 3 bases and 7 bases, with 12 bases remaining between them. The CDR3 DNA follows: TGTGCCAGCAGCTTTCCAGGGCCCTTGACCCAGTACTTC. This sequence encodes CASSFPGPLTQYF. Combining the CDR3 with reference TRBV7-9 and TRBJ2-5 gives the whole variable domain DTGVSQNPRHKITKRGQNVTFRCDPISEHNRLYWYRQTLGQGPEFLTYFQNEAQLEKSRLLSDRFSAERPKGSFSTLEIQRTEQGDSAMYLCASSFPGPLTQYFGPGTRLLVL.

Many counts were recorded for this clonotype. The V and J genes are TRBV7-3 and TRBJ1-5; a weak D match, TRBD1 (6 bases). Germline values: CDR1 SGHTA, CDR2 FQGTGA. There are 14 residues in the CDR3. V lost 5 bases, J lost 7 bases, and 15 bases lay in between. CDR3 sequence: CASSHRQVWQPQHF. CDR3 nucleotides: TGTGCCAGCAGCCACAGACAGGTCTGGCAGCCCCAGCATTTT.

Only one count was recorded for this clonotype. The gene calls are TRBV9 and TRBJ2-3; 9 bases are a match to TRBD2. V lost 4 bases to trimming and J lost 4 bases; unmatched junction nucleotides: 4. The CDR3 runs 14 residues. Germline loops: CDR1 SGDLS, CDR2 YYNGEE. CDR3 loop: CASSPGTSPDTQYF. CDR3 nucleotide sequence: TGTGCCAGCAGCCCCGGGACTAGCCCAGATACGCAGTATTTT.

This sequence joins TRBV20-1 and TRBJ2-7; 7 bases are a match to TRBD2. V trimming: 1 base; J trimming: 1 base; junction bases outside the gene matches: 7. Germline-derived CDR1 and CDR2 are DFQATT and SNEGSKA (reference sequence). The CDR3 contains 15 residues. The CDR3 DNA is TGCAGTGCTAGAGTAGCCCGGGAGGCGTCCTACGAGCAGTACTTC. It is translated as CSARVAREASYEQYF.

The genes are TRBV5-1 and TRBJ2-5; no firm D call. V dropped 3 bases and J dropped 2 bases, with 8 bases sitting between them. Looked up from germline, CDR1 is SGHRS and CDR2 is YFSETQ. The CDR3 spans 13 residues. The chain's CDR3 is CASSSTPQETQYF. The CDR3 nucleotides read TGCGCCAGCAGCTCTACACCGCAAGAGACCCAGTACTTC.

This clonotype was seen a few times. The chain couples TRBV4-3 to TRBJ1-2; D not certain. This CDR3 has 15 residues. Germline CDR1 and CDR2: LGHNA and YSLEER. V lost 0 bases to trimming and J lost 4 bases, with 12 bases between them. DNA for the CDR3: TGCGCCAGCAGCCAAGATAGAGCTACTACCTATGGCTACACCTTC. This translates into CASSQDRATTYGYTF.

This chain links TRBV12-3 or TRBV12-4 with TRBJ2-7, with D tentatively TRBD1 or TRBD2 (5 bases each). The CDR3 has 14 residues. Trimming shortened V by 3 bases and J by 5 bases, and 14 bases separated the two germline ends. CDR3 DNA sequence: TGTGCCAGCAGTTTTTTAGAGGGACGCGACGAGCAGTACTTC. Translating it yields CASSFLEGRDEQYF.

This clonotype was picked up a small number of times. V usage is TRBV27 and J usage is TRBJ1-6, with D possibly TRBD1 on 5 matching bases. V lost 0 bases and J lost 7, with 16 bases in between. Germline V gene sequence: CDR1 MNHEY, CDR2 SMNVEV (reference sequence). The CDR3 extends over 17 amino acids. The chain's CDR3 is CASSLSVGAAGNSPLHF. DNA of the CDR3: TGTGCCAGCAGTTTATCGGTAGGGGCAGCCGGAAATTCACCCCTCCACTTT.

The V call is TRBV4-3, the J call TRBJ2-1, with TRBD1 identical over 10 bases. This CDR3 spans 14 amino acids. Unmatched junction bases numbered 2, after V lost 3 bases and J lost 6 bases. Germline values: CDR1 LGHNA, CDR2 YSLEER. The CDR3 loop is CASSQGQGTNEQFF. CDR3 sequence (DNA): TGCGCCAGCAGCCAGGGACAGGGGACCAATGAGCAGTTCTTC.

The rearrangement uses TRBV12-3 or TRBV12-4 and TRBJ2-2; a possible D gene is TRBD2 (6 bases). This CDR3 comprises 16 residues. Trimming cost V 8 bases and J 4 bases, with 20 bases left between them. This CDR3 is CASSPSAGSTTGELFF. CDR3 DNA sequence: TGTGCCAGCTCTCCTAGCGCAGGGTCTACCACCGGGGAGCTGTTTTTT.

The chain is built from TRBV9 and TRBJ2-7; the match to TRBD1 covers 8 bases. The germline gives CDR1 SGDLS, CDR2 YYNGEE. V was clipped by 3 bases and J by 0 bases; unmatched bases: 11. This CDR3 spans 17 amino acids. The CDR3 coding sequence is TGTGCCAGCAGCGGACCCCCGGACAGGGCATTCTCCTACGAGCAGTACTTC. Encoded protein: CASSGPPDRAFSYEQYF.

This clonotype turned up a few times. The genes are TRBV11-1 and TRBJ2-1; D possibly matches TRBD1 or TRBD2 (7 bases each). Germline CDR1 and CDR2: SGHAT and FQDESV (reference sequence). This CDR3 is 18 amino acids long. Trimming left V 5 bases short and J 1 base short, with 21 bases between. The CDR3 bases are TGTGCCAGCAGCGAGGGGGCTAGCGGCGGTCTTTCCTACAATGAGCAGTTCTTC. Protein product: CASSEGASGGLSYNEQFF. The full variable domain, in which reference TRBV11-1 and TRBJ2-1 provide the parts outside the CDR3, is EAEVAQSPRYKITEKSQAVAFWCDPISGHATLYWYRQILGQGPELLVQFQDESVVDDSQLPKDRFSAERLKGVDSTLKIQPAELGDSAMYLCASSEGASGGLSYNEQFFGPGTRLTVL.

This clonotype was counted only a few times. V usage is TRBV11-2 and J usage is TRBJ2-2; 10 bases line up with TRBD2. Germline trimming cut 1 base from V and 4 bases from J; bases unmatched to any gene: 6. CDR3 length: 17 amino acids. The germline V gene encodes CDR1 SGHAT and CDR2 FQNNGV. CDR3 coding DNA: TGTGCCAGCAGCTTAGGGGTAGCGGGAGGCGGCACCGGGGAGCTGTTTTTT. Translated: CASSLGVAGGGTGELFF.

The rearrangement joins TRBV9 to TRBJ2-7; a weak D match, TRBD2 (5 bases). Trimming cost V 0 bases and J 1 base, with 11 bases left between them. CDR1 is SGDLS, CDR2 YYNGEE, per germline. The CDR3 has 15 residues. The DNA of the CDR3 is TGTGCCAGCAGCGTAGGGCTGGACTTTTCCTACGAGCAGTACTTC. Its translation is CASSVGLDFSYEQYF.

The chain employs TRBV28 and TRBJ2-3; maybe TRBD2 (5 bases). The germline V gene has CDR1 MDHEN and CDR2 SYDVKM. This CDR3 spans 18 amino acids. V lost 3 bases and J 2 bases, leaving 21 bases between the germline ends. The CDR3 DNA is TGTGCCAGCAGTTTCCCCGCAACGGGAAGGACCCACACAGATACGCAGTATTTT. It translates to CASSFPATGRTHTDTQYF.

This clonotype was found many times. The J gene is TRBJ2-5, the V gene TRBV6-1; D is unresolved. The CDR3 runs 12 residues. The germline CDR1 and CDR2 sequences are MNHNS and SASEGT. V lost 4 bases, J lost 2 bases, and 5 bases lay in between. The CDR3 loop is CASSGFQETQYF. The CDR3 DNA reads TGTGCCAGCAGTGGCTTTCAAGAGACCCAGTACTTC.

This clonotype was seen a handful of times. The chain has TRBV12-3 or TRBV12-4 and TRBJ2-1; 16 bases are shared with TRBD2. CDR3 length equals 16 residues. V was clipped by 4 bases and J by 8 bases; unmatched bases: 5. The CDR3 protein is CASSSGGLAGGYEQFF. In DNA, the CDR3 is TGTGCCAGCAGTTCCGGGGGACTAGCGGGAGGGTATGAGCAGTTCTTC.

This clonotype showed up just a few times. The chain couples TRBV6-1 to TRBJ1-1; 7 bases fit TRBD1. The CDR3 length is 15 residues. With 4 bases clipped from V and 1 base from J, the junction kept 6 bases outside the gene matches. From germline, CDR1 is MNHNS and CDR2 SASEGT. The CDR3 sequence: CASSAHRGSNTEAFF. CDR3 in DNA: TGTGCCAGCAGTGCCCACAGGGGTTCGAACACTGAAGCTTTCTTT.